This TCR beta chain is drawn from a study of cytomegalovirus exposure and HLA in healthy donors. Germline lookup yields CDR1 SNHLY and CDR2 FYNNEI. Trimming pared 4 bases from V and 0 bases from J, leaving 9 bases between. This CDR3 has 15 amino acids. Notes on the study in general: Earlier analysis found most TCR beta V segments productive about 87% or about 30% of the time. Reportedly, fewer N-insertions than the approximately 600-donor mean appeared in an Asian-associated ancestry cluster in a later analysis.

With regard to this clone: Its antigen remains unidentified.

The PCR ran on 60 Vbeta and 13 Jbeta primers. Repertoires were generated with immunoSEQ multiplex PCR, while TCRdb's copy carries only in-frame clones and drops some. Among under 150,000 clones listed, over 60% were seen once. This rearrangement joins TRBV2 to TRBJ2-2; D may be TRBD1 (5 bases). This sequence was found in a man aged 18 to 29 in good health and CMV-seropositive. The material sequenced was PBMCs. In nucleotides, the CDR3 is TGTGCCAGCAGTGCTGAGACAGCGAACACCGGGGAGCTGTTTTTT. Translation gives CASSAETANTGELFF.